A selection of T cell receptor beta chains follows, all from one sample in a study of OX40 agonist ivuxolimab in advanced cancers. The repertoire was sequenced with immunoSEQ multiplex PCR; TCRdb's copy has only in-frame clones and lacks some. The table has under 100,000 clones, 75% to 90% seen once. Source: CD4+ or CD8+ T cells sorted from blood, taken in a trial of the OX40 agonist ivuxolimab. All receptors derive from an adult with an advanced solid tumor such as melanoma, head and neck, liver or kidney cancer. CDR3s include the opening cysteine and the closing phenylalanine or tryptophan. The D gene is left open where the match is weak. Only part of the rows carry a size: once, few, many, or a class if the clone is expanded.

- TRBJ2-1 TRBV5-4 - CASSLFLSSGEQFF TGTGCCAGCAGCTTGTTCCTGTCATCGGGTGAGCAGTTCTTC
- TRBJ2-7 TRBV12-5 - CASGAVGSGAYEQYF TGTGCTAGTGGTGCTGTCGGCAGTGGGGCTTACGAGCAGTACTTC
few TRBJ1-2 TRBV5-6 - CASSLDRPHGYTF TGTGCCAGCAGCCTCGACAGGCCGCATGGCTACACCTTC
- TRBJ2-3 TRBV28 - CASSFQITDTQYF TGTGCCAGCAGTTTCCAAATCACAGATACGCAGTATTTT
- TRBJ2-3 TRBV10-3 TRBD1 CAISPGQGGTDTQYF TGTGCCATCAGTCCGGGACAGGGCGGGACAGATACGCAGTATTTT
- TRBJ2-7 TRBV11-2 TRBD2 CASSLTSGGSYEQYF TGTGCCAGCAGTTTAACTAGCGGGGGCTCCTACGAGCAGTACTTC
- TRBJ1-5 TRBV19 - CASSQPSTAGNQPQHF TGTGCCAGTAGTCAACCGTCTACCGCGGGCAATCAGCCCCAGCATTTT
few TRBJ2-7 TRBV10-1 - CASSESRSEQYF TGCGCCAGCAGTGAGTCGAGATCCGAGCAGTACTTC
- TRBJ2-5 TRBV18 - CASSETGLNQETQYF TGTGCCAGCTCAGAGACAGGATTAAACCAAGAGACCCAGTACTTC
- TRBJ1-2 TRBV6-1 TRBD1 CASSPRDRAYGYTF TGTGCCAGCAGTCCCAGAGACAGGGCCTATGGCTACACCTTC
- TRBJ2-5 TRBV27 - CASRGRASTQYF TGTGCCAGCAGGGGCCGGGCCTCAACACAGTACTTC
- TRBJ1-4 TRBV5-1 - CASSTGPLATNEKLFF TGCGCCAGCAGCACCGGGCCCTTGGCAACTAATGAAAAACTGTTTTTT
- TRBJ1-5 TRBV5-6 - CASSSGLSNQPQHF TGTGCCAGCAGCTCTGGACTGAGCAATCAGCCCCAGCATTTT
- TRBJ1-6 TRBV19 TRBD1 CASSIHLHRQGAFSPLHF TGTGCCAGTAGTATACATCTTCATCGACAGGGGGCATTTTCACCCCTCCACTTT
- TRBJ2-5 TRBV7-2 - CASSLGGAPQTQYF TGTGCCAGCAGCTTAGGGGGGGCGCCGCAGACCCAGTACTTC
- TRBJ1-3 TRBV30 - CAWRGAGTFSGNTIYF TGTGCCTGGAGAGGGGCAGGGACCTTCTCTGGAAACACCATATATTTT
once TRBJ1-3 TRBV13 TRBD1 CASSRDRLTGNTIYF TGTGCCAGCAGTCGGGACAGACTCACTGGAAACACCATATATTTT
- TRBJ1-2 TRBV2 TRBD1 CASSPTGPTNYGYTF TGTGCCAGCAGTCCGACAGGGCCCACTAACTATGGCTACACCTTC
- TRBJ1-5 TRBV6-1 TRBD1 CASSDSRGDQPQHF TGTGCCAGCAGTGACAGCAGGGGGGATCAGCCCCAGCATTTT
- TRBJ1-4 TRBV28 - CASSSPDPTNEKLFF TGTGCCAGCAGTTCCCCAGACCCAACTAATGAAAAACTGTTTTTT
- TRBJ2-7 TRBV5-4 TRBD2 CASSLAGGSTSSQYF TGTGCCAGCAGCTTGGCCGGGGGGTCCACCTCGTCCCAGTACTTC
- TRBJ2-5 TRBV14 TRBD1 CASSRTGGAGETQYF TGTGCCAGCAGCCGGACAGGGGGAGCTGGAGAGACCCAGTACTTC
medium-sized TRBJ1-2 TRBV5-5 - CASSLEEGGYTF TGTGCCAGCAGCTTGGAGGAGGGTGGCTACACCTTC
- TRBJ1-2 TRBV18 - CASSPLGRANYGYTF TGTGCCAGCTCACCTCTCGGCAGGGCGAACTATGGCTACACCTTC
- TRBJ2-7 TRBV28 TRBD1 CASSPPTGGRDEQYF TGTGCCAGCAGTCCCCCGACAGGGGGCAGAGACGAGCAGTACTTC
- TRBJ1-4 TRBV6-1 TRBD1 CASSVPGQGRGKLFF TGTGCCAGCAGTGTTCCGGGACAGGGTAGGGGAAAACTGTTTTTT
- TRBJ1-1 TRBV18 - CASSPAVEILNTEAFF TGTGCCAGCTCACCAGCGGTAGAGATTTTGAACACTGAAGCTTTCTTT
- TRBJ2-3 TRBV27 TRBD1 CASRGTGYTQYF TGTGCCAGCAGAGGGACAGGGTATACGCAGTATTTT
- TRBJ2-7 TRBV2 - CASGGDSYEQYF TGTGCCAGCGGAGGGGACAGCTACGAGCAGTACTTC
- TRBJ2-5 TRBV5-4 - CASRNNQETQYF TGTGCCAGCAGGAACAATCAAGAGACCCAGTACTTC
- TRBJ1-6 TRBV20-1 - CSAREGSPLHF TGCAGTGCTAGAGAAGGGTCACCCCTCCACTTT
once TRBJ2-4 TRBV27 - CASSLSWRGKNIQYF TGTGCCAGCAGTTTATCATGGAGGGGCAAAAACATTCAGTACTTC
- TRBJ2-1 TRBV4-3 TRBD2 CASSQDRVGLAGVSEQFF TGCGCCAGCAGCCAAGATCGGGTTGGGCTAGCGGGGGTAAGCGAGCAGTTCTTC
- TRBJ1-6 TRBV2 - CASSELQGTLSPLHF TGTGCCAGCAGTGAACTGCAGGGGACCCTTTCACCCCTCCACTTT
- TRBJ2-4 TRBV6-6 - CASSPSGFLNIQYF TGTGCCAGCAGTCCATCAGGCTTTTTAAACATTCAGTACTTC
- TRBJ2-1 TRBV28 TRBD2 CASSHGTSALHEQFF TGTGCCAGCAGCCACGGGACTAGCGCACTCCATGAGCAGTTCTTC
- TRBJ2-1 TRBV11-2 TRBD2 CASSLHLAGGYNEQFF TGTGCCAGCAGCTTACATCTAGCGGGGGGGTACAATGAGCAGTTCTTC
- TRBJ2-5 TRBV7-3 TRBD2 CASSSVRGEAQYF TGTGCCAGCAGCTCGGTGCGGGGGGAGGCCCAGTACTTC
- TRBJ2-2 TRBV7-7 TRBD2 CASSMSGGTNTGELFF TGTGCTAGCAGCATGAGCGGGGGGACGAACACCGGGGAGCTGTTTTTT
few TRBJ2-2 TRBV4-3 - CASSFYPRELFF TGCGCCAGCAGCTTTTATCCGAGAGAGCTGTTTTTT
- TRBJ1-2 TRBV18 - CASSPRQMSNYGYTF TGTGCCAGCTCACCACGGCAAATGTCTAACTATGGCTACACCTTC
- TRBJ1-4 TRBV6-5 TRBD1 CASSYDRQGAREKLFF TGTGCCAGCAGTTACGATCGACAGGGAGCACGTGAAAAACTGTTTTTT
- TRBJ1-2 TRBV2 - CASSWDFNYGYTF TGTGCCAGCAGTTGGGACTTTAACTATGGCTACACCTTC
few TRBJ1-6 TRBV2 - CASMIARQSLHF TGTGCCAGCATGATAGCTCGCCAATCCCTCCACTTT
- TRBJ1-5 TRBV28 TRBD1 CASSLGRQGARHF TGTGCCAGCAGTTTAGGAAGACAGGGGGCGAGGCATTTT
- TRBJ2-7 TRBV30 - CAWSVSHLDEQYF TGTGCCTGGAGTGTATCCCACTTGGACGAGCAGTACTTC
- TRBJ1-1 TRBV19 - CASTIDLHTEAFF TGTGCCAGTACCATCGACCTGCACACTGAAGCTTTCTTT
once TRBJ2-1 TRBV11-3 TRBD1 CASSFGQGALDNEQFF TGTGCCAGCAGCTTCGGACAGGGGGCTTTAGACAATGAGCAGTTCTTC
- TRBJ2-2 TRBV5-1 - CASSSLDTGNTGELFF TGCGCCAGCAGCAGCTTAGATACGGGGAACACCGGGGAGCTGTTTTTT